The T cell receptor beta chain under discussion was sequenced for a study of blood T cell repertoires in COVID-19. Whole-study context: COVID-19 samples collected from the United States, Italy and Spain covered acute and convalescent phases.

V lost 0 bases to trimming and J lost 3 bases, with 9 bases between them. This CDR3 is built from 14 residues. Germline V lookup: CDR1 SGHNT, CDR2 YYREEE (reference sequence). Assay: immunoSEQ multiplex PCR; the TCRdb copy retains only in-frame clones and omits some. The table lists about 120,000 clones, 84% of them singletons. V gene TRBV5-4 combines with J gene TRBJ1-2, with D perhaps matching TRBD1 (6 bases). The TCR originated in a woman between 40 and 50 years old with acute or convalescent COVID-19. The sample taken for sequencing was peripheral blood. The chain's CDR3 is CASSLDGGHYGYTF. CDR3 DNA: TGTGCCAGCAGCTTGGATGGGGGCCACTATGGCTACACCTTC.